Here is one T cell receptor (beta chain) with its context. The target antigen is unknown. The study ran its PCR with 60 Vbeta and 13 Jbeta primers. Original processing notes: Later, an analysis found tens of millions of unique TCR beta chains, and around 10 million of these were shared. Sequenced by immunoSEQ multiplex PCR; TCRdb stores in-frame clones only, minus some. V and J calls and clone size are as listed in that table; D and trimming were resolved from the DNA. The profile shows 85,000 to 130,000 clones, around 80% of them singletons. The source of the sample is a study of cytomegalovirus exposure and HLA in healthy donors. Study-wide findings and caveats: Prediction of most subjects' HLA-A and HLA-B alleles by TCR beta sequences was reportedly accurate. TCR sequences were mostly rare, though some public TCRs occurred in many donors. The study assumed roughly uniform donor sequencing depth for presence/absence analyses.

CDR3 length: 14 residues. CDR1 SGHTA and CDR2 FQGNSA come from the germline V gene. Trimming removed 5 bases at V and 5 bases at J, with 13 bases between. This rearrangement joins TRBV7-2 to TRBJ1-5; D may be TRBD1 (6 bases). The sequenced sample consisted of PBMCs. The clonotype was recovered from a man between 60 and 75 years old in good health and CMV-seronegative. In DNA, the CDR3 is TGTGCCAGCAGCCCTGGGGGCCCGTATCAGCCCCAGCATTTT. This encodes CASSPGGPYQPQHF.